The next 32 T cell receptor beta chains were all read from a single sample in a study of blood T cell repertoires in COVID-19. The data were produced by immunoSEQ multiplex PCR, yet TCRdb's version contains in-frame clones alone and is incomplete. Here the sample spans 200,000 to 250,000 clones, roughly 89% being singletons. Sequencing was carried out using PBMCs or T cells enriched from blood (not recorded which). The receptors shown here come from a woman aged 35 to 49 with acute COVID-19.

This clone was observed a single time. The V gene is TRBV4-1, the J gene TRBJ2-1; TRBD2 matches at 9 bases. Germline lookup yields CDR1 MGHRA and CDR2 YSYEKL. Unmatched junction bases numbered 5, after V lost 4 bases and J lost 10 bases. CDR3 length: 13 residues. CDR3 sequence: CASSLLAGAEQFF. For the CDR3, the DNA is TGCGCCAGCAGCCTTTTAGCGGGGGCCGAGCAGTTCTTC.

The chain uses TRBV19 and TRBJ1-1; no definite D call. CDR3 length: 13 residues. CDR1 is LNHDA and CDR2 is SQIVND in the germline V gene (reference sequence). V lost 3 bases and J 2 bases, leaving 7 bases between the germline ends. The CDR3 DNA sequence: TGTGCCAGTAGTATCGTCTTTAACACTGAAGCTTTCTTT. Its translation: CASSIVFNTEAFF.

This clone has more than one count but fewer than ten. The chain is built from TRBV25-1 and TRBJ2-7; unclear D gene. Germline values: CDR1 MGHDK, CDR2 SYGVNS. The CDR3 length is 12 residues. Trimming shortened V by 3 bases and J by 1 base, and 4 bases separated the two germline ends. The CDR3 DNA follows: TGTGCCAGCAGTGAGGCTTCCTACGAGCAGTACTTC. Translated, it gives CASSEASYEQYF.

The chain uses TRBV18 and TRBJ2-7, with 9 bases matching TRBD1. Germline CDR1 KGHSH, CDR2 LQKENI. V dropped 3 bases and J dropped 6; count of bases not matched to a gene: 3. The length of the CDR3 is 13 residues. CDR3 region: CASSPLDRGEQYV. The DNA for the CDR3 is TGTGCCAGCTCACCCTTGGACAGGGGCGAGCAGTACGTC.

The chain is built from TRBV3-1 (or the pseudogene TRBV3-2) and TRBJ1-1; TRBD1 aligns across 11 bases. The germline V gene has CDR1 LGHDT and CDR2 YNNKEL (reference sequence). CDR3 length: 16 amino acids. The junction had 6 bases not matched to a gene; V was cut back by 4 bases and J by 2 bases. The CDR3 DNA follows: TGTGCCAGCAGCCGCGGACAGGGGGCTAGAAACACTGAAGCTTTCTTT. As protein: CASSRGQGARNTEAFF.

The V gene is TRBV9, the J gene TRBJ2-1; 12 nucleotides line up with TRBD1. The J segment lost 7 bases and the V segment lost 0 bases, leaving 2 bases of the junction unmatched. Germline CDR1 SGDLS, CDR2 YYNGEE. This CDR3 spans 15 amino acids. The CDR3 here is CASSVAGQGANEQFF. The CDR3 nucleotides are TGTGCCAGCAGCGTAGCGGGACAGGGGGCGAATGAGCAGTTCTTC.

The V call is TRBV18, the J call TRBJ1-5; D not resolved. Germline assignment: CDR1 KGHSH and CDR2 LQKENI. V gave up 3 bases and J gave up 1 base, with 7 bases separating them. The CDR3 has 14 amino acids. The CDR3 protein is CASSPQKSNQPQHF. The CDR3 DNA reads TGTGCCAGCTCACCCCAGAAAAGCAATCAGCCCCAGCATTTT. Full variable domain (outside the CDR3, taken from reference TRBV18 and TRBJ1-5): NAGVMQNPRHLVRRRGQEARLRCSPMKGHSHVYWYRQLPEEGLKFMVYLQKENIIDESGMPKERFSAEFPKEGPSILRIQQVVRGDSAAYFCASSPQKSNQPQHFGDGTRLSIL.

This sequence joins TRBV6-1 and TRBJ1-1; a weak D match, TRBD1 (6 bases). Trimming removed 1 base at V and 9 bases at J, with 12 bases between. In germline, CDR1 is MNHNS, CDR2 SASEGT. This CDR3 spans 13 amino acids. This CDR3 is CASSEGFQGKAFF. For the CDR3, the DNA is TGTGCCAGCAGTGAAGGGTTCCAGGGGAAAGCTTTCTTT.

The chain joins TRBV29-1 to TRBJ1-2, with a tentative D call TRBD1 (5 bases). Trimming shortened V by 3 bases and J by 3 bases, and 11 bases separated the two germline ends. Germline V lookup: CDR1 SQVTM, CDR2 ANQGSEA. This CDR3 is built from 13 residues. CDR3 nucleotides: TGCAGCGTTGACGACAGAGCGTACTATGGCTACACCTTC. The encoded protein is CSVDDRAYYGYTF.

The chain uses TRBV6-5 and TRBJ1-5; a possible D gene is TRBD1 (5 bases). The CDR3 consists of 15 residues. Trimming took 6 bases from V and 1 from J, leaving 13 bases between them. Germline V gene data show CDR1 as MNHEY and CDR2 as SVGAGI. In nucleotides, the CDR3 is TGTGCCAGCAGGGGGGGGAGGAGCAGCAATCAGCCCCAGCATTTT. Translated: CASRGGRSSNQPQHF.

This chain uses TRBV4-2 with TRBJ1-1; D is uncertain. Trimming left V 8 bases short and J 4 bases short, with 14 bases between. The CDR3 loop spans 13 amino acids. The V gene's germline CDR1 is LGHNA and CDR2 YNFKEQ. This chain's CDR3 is CASGGELGTEAFF. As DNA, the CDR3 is TGTGCCAGCGGAGGAGAATTGGGCACTGAAGCTTTCTTT.

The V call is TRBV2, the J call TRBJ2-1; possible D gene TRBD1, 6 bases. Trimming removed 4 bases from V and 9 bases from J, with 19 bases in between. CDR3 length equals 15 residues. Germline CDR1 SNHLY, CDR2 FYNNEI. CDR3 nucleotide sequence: TGTGCCAGCAGTGGATCCGGGACACCTTTGGGTGAGCAGTTCTTC. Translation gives CASSGSGTPLGEQFF.

This CDR3 reads CASSLRGHNQPQHF. DNA for the CDR3: TGTGCCAGCAGTCTAAGGGGACACAATCAGCCCCAGCATTTT. The rearrangement uses TRBV6-5 and TRBJ1-5; maybe TRBD1 (6 bases). The CDR3 has 14 amino acids. Trimming pared 5 bases from V and 3 bases from J, leaving 11 bases between. Germline V gives CDR1 MNHEY, CDR2 SVGAGI.

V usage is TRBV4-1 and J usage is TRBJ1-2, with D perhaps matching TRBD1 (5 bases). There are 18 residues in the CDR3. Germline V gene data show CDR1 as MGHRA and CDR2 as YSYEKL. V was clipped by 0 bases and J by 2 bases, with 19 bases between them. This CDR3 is CASSQDITGRVGNYGYTF. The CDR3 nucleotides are TGCGCCAGCAGCCAAGATATTACAGGTCGTGTGGGGAACTATGGCTACACCTTC.

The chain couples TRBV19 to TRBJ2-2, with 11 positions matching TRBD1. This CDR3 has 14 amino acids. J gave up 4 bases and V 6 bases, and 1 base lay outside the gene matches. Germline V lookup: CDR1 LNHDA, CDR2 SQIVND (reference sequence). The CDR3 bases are TGTGCCAGTAGCGGACAGGGGGCCACCGGGGAGCTGTTTTTT. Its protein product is CASSGQGATGELFF.

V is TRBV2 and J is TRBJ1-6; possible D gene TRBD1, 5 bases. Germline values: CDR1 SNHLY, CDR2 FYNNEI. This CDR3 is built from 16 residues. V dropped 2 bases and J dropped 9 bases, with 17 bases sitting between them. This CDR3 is CASSERPGYRSSPLHF. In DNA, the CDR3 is TGTGCCAGCAGTGAACGTCCAGGGTATCGGTCTTCACCCCTCCACTTT.

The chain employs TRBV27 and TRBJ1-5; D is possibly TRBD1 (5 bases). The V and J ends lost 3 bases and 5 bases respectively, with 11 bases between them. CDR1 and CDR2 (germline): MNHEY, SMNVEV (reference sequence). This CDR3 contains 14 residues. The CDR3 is CASSLPGRHQPQHF. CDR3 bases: TGTGCCAGCAGTTTGCCAGGGCGCCATCAGCCCCAGCATTTT.

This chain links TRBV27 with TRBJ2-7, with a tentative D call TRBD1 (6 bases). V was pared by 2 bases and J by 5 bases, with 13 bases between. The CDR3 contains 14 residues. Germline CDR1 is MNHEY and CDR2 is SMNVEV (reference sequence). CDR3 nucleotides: TGTGCCAGCAGTTTAAACAGGGTCACGGACGAGCAGTACTTC. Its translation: CASSLNRVTDEQYF.

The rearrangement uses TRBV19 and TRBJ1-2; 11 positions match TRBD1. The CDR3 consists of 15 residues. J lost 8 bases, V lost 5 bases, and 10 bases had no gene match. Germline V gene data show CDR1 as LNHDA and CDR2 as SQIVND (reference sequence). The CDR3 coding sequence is TGTGCCAGTAGTTACGCCGGGACAGGGGGAGGGGGCTACACCTTC. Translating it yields CASSYAGTGGGGYTF.

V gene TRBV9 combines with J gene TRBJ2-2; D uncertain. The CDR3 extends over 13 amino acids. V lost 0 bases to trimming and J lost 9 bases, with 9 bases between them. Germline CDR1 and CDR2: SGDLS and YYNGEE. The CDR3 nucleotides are TGTGCCAGCAGCGTAGTCCAACACCGGGAGCTGTTTTTT. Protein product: CASSVVQHRELFF.

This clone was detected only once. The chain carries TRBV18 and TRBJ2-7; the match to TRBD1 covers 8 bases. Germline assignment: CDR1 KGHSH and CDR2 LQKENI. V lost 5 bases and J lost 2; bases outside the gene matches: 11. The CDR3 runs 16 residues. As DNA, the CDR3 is TGTGCCAGCTCAACAGACCGGGACAGGATGCCCTACGAGCAGTACGTC. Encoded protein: CASSTDRDRMPYEQYV.

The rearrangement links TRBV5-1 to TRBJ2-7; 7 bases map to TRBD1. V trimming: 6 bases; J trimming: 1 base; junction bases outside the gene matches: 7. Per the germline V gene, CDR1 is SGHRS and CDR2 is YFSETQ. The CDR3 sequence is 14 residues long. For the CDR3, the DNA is TGCGCCAGCACCCCCATGACAGGGTCCTACGAGCAGTACTTC. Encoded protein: CASTPMTGSYEQYF.

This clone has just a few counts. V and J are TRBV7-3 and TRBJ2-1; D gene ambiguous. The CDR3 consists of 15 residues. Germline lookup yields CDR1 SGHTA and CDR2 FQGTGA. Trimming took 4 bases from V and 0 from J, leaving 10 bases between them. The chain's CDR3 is CASSSLVSSYNEQFF. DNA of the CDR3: TGTGCCAGCAGCTCGCTGGTGAGCTCCTACAATGAGCAGTTCTTC.

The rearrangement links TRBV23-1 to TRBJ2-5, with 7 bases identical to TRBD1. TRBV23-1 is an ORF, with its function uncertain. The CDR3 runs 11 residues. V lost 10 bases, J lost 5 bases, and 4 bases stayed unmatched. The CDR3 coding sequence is TGCGCCAAGACAGGGCGCGAGACCCAGTACTTC. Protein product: CAKTGRETQYF.

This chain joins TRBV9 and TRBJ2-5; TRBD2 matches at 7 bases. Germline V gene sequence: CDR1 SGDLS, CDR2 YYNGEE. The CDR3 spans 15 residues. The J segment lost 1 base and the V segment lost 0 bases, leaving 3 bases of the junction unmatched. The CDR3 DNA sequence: TGTGCCAGCAGCGTAGAACTAGCGAGCCAAGAGACCCAGTACTTC. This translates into CASSVELASQETQYF.

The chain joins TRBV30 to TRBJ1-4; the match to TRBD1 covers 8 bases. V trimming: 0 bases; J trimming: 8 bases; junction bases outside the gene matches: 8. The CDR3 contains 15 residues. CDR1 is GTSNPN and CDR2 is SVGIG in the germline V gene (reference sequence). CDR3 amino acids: CAWSVPRTGIEKLFF. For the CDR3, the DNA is TGTGCCTGGAGTGTACCTAGGACAGGGATAGAAAAACTGTTTTTT.

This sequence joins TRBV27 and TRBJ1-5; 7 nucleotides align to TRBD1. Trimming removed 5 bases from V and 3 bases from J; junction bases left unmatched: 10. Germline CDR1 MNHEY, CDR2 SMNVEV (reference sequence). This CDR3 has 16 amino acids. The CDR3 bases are TGTGCCAGCAGTCCCGACAGGGTTGCCCCCAATCAGCCCCAGCATTTT. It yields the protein CASSPDRVAPNQPQHF.

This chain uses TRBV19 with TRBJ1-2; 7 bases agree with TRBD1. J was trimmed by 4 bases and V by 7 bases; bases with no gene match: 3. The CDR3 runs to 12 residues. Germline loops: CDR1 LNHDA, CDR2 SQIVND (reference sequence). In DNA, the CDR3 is TGTGCCAGTACCGGGACAGTCTATGGCTACACCTTC. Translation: CASTGTVYGYTF.

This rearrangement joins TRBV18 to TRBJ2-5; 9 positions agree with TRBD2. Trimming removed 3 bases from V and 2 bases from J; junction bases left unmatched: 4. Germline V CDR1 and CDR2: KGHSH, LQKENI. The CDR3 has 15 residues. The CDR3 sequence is CASSPRLAEQETQYF. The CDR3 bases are TGTGCCAGCTCACCGCGACTAGCGGAGCAAGAGACCCAGTACTTC.

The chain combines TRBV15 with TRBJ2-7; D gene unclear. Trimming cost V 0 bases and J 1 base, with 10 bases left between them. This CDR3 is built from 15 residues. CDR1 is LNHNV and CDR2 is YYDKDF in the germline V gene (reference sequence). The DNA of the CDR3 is TGTGCCACCAGCAGAGATGGGTCTAGATCCTACGAGCAGTACTTC. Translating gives CATSRDGSRSYEQYF.

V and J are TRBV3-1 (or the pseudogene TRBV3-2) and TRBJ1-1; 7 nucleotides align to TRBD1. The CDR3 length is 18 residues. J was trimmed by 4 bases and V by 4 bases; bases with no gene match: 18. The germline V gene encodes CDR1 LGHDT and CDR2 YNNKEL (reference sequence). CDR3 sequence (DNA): TGTGCCAGCAGCCCGAAACAGGGGATTTTACAATGGGGCACTGAAGCTTTCTTT. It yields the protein CASSPKQGILQWGTEAFF.

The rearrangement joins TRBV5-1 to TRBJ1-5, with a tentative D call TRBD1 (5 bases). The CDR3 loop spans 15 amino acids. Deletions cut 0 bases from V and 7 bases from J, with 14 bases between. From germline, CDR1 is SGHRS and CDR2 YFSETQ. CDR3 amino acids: CASSLDGGVGQPQHF. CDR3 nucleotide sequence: TGCGCCAGCAGCTTGGATGGAGGGGTAGGCCAGCCCCAGCATTTT.